This T cell receptor beta chain derives from a study of T cell responses to AZD1222 COVID-19 vaccine. In its sample, this clone was seen once. Generated by immunoSEQ multiplex PCR, the TCRdb table keeps only in-frame clones and is missing some. Counted here are 150,000 to 200,000 clones, 90% occurring once; the ten biggest clones make up approximately 5.9%. V lost 1 base to trimming and J lost 10 bases, with 11 bases between them. In germline, CDR1 is LGHNA, CDR2 YSLEER. The CDR3 loop spans 14 amino acids. This clonotype originated in an adult who received the AZD1222 COVID-19 vaccine. This specimen consisted of peripheral blood, obtained 28 days after the second AZD1222 dose. The chain couples TRBV4-3 to TRBJ1-6; D gene unclear. The CDR3 coding sequence is TGCGCCAGCAGCCAAGCGGTTCCGACCTCACCCCTCCACTTT. It yields the protein CASSQAVPTSPLHF.